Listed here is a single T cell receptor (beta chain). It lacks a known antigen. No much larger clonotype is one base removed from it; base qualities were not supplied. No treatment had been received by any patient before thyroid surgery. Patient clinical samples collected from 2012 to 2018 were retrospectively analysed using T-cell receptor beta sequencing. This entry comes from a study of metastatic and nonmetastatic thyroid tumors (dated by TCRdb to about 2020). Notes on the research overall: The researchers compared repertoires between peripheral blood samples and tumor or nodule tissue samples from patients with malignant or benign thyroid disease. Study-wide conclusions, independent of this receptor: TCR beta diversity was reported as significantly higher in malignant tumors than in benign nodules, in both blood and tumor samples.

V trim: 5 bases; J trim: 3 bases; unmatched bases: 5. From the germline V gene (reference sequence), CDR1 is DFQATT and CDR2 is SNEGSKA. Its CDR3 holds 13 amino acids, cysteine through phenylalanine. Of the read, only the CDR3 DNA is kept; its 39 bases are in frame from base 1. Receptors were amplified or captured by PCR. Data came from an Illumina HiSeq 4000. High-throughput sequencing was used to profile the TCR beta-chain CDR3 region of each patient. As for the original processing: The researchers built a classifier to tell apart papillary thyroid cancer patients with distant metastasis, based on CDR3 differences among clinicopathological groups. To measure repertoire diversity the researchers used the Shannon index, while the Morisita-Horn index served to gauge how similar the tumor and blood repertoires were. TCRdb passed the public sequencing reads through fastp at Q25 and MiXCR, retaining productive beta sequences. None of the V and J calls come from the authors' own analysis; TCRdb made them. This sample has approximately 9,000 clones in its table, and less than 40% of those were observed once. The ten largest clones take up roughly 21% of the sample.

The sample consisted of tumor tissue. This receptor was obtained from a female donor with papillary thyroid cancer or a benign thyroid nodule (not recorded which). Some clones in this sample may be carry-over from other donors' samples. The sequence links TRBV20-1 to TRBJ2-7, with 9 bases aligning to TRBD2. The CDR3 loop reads CSALLAGSYEQYF. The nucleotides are TGCAGTGCTCTCCTAGCGGGAAGCTACGAGCAGTACTTC.